These T cell receptor beta chains were read from a single sample in a study of cytomegalovirus exposure and HLA in healthy donors. Using immunoSEQ multiplex PCR, the repertoire was profiled, and TCRdb retains in-frame clones only, with some absent. This sample has around 150,000 clones, with 96% found just once. Input material: PBMCs. The receptors come from a woman between 18 and 30 years old in good health and CMV-seronegative. Both conserved end residues are part of each CDR3. The D gene is left open where the match is weak. The size entry is marked missing in some rows and otherwise reads once, few, many or a size class.

J gene	clone size	V gene	D gene	CDR3 DNA	CDR3 protein
TRBJ1-4	NA	TRBV7-9	NA	TGTGCCAGCAGCAAGACAATAGAAAAACTGTTTTTT	CASSKTIEKLFF
TRBJ2-5	NA	TRBV30	NA	TGTGCCTGGACGTTGGGAGGAGAGACCCAGTACTTC	CAWTLGGETQYF
TRBJ1-6	NA	TRBV27	TRBD1	TGTGCCAGCATCCTTTATTGGACAGGTAGAGGAAATTCACCCCTCCACTTT	CASILYWTGRGNSPLHF
TRBJ2-7	NA	TRBV4-3	TRBD2	TGCGCCAGCAGCCGAGCGGGGAGCCCCTACGAGCAGTACTTC	CASSRAGSPYEQYF
TRBJ1-1	NA	TRBV5-4	NA	TGTGCCAGCAGCTTTGGCCTGGCCGGAGGGGACACTGAAGCTTTCTTT	CASSFGLAGGDTEAFF
TRBJ2-7	NA	TRBV18	NA	TGTGCCAGCTCACCACAGGGGCCGGGCTACGAGCAGTACTTC	CASSPQGPGYEQYF
TRBJ1-1	once	TRBV27	TRBD1	TGTGCCAGGGAATCTTTTGGACAGGGAGTGGGAACTGAAGCTTTCTTT	CARESFGQGVGTEAFF
TRBJ2-2	NA	TRBV6-6	NA	TGTGCCAGCAGTTACCGCAGGGACACCGGGGAGCTGTTTTTT	CASSYRRDTGELFF
TRBJ1-2	NA	TRBV7-9	TRBD1	TGTGCCAGCAGCTTAAACCGGGACAGCTATGGCTACACCTTC	CASSLNRDSYGYTF
TRBJ2-7	NA	TRBV7-6	NA	TGTGCCAGCAGCTTAGGTGGCGTGGGGGGTTCCTACGAGCAGTACTTC	CASSLGGVGGSYEQYF
TRBJ1-3	NA	TRBV7-2	NA	TGTGCCAGCAGCTTCACTGGAATCGGGGACACCATATATTTT	CASSFTGIGDTIYF
TRBJ1-1	NA	TRBV29-1	NA	TGCAGCGTTGACAGGCTGAACACTGAAGCTTTCTTT	CSVDRLNTEAFF
TRBJ1-2	NA	TRBV2	NA	TGTGCCAGCAGTGAAAGACAGGCTAGATATGGCTACACCTTC	CASSERQARYGYTF
TRBJ1-2	NA	TRBV18	TRBD1	TGTGCCAGCTCCCTGAGCCGGACAGGGGGCAACGGCTACACCTTC	CASSLSRTGGNGYTF
TRBJ2-2	NA	TRBV27	NA	TGTGCCAGCAGCCCCGTCCGAGGCCACACCGGGGAGCTGTTTTTT	CASSPVRGHTGELFF
TRBJ2-1	NA	TRBV5-1	TRBD1	TGCGCCACCAGGTCCGGGACAGGGGACGATGAGCAGTTCTTC	CATRSGTGDDEQFF
TRBJ2-3	NA	TRBV9	TRBD2	TGTGCCAGCAGCGAGGGGACTAGCGGGTCTATAGATACGCAGTATTTT	CASSEGTSGSIDTQYF
TRBJ2-7	NA	TRBV6-1	NA	TGTGCCAGCATCATGGGCCTCGATTCCTACGAGCAGTACTTC	CASIMGLDSYEQYF
TRBJ1-1	NA	TRBV9	TRBD1	TGTGCCAGCAGCGTAGAGGGGGCAGGGGACACTGAAGCTTTCTTT	CASSVEGAGDTEAFF
TRBJ2-7	NA	TRBV5-4	TRBD2	TGTGCCAGCAGCCCCCCGGGGGGTAACTACGAGCAGTACTTC	CASSPPGGNYEQYF
TRBJ2-7	once	TRBV4-1	TRBD1	TGCGCCAGCAGCAAAACAGGGGGGAGCTACGAGCAGTACTTC	CASSKTGGSYEQYF
TRBJ2-1	NA	TRBV2	TRBD2	TGTGCCAGCAGTAACTTCGGGGGGGCCAATGAGCAGTTCTTC	CASSNFGGANEQFF
TRBJ1-6	NA	TRBV30	NA	TGTGCCTGGAGCACAGAGGGTAATAATTCACCCCTCCACTTT	CAWSTEGNNSPLHF
TRBJ1-2	NA	TRBV29-1	TRBD1	TGCAGCGTTGAAAAGACAGGGATTAACTATGGCTACACCTTC	CSVEKTGINYGYTF
TRBJ2-5	NA	TRBV4-1	TRBD2	TGCGCCAGCAGCCGCTCGGGACTAGCGGGACCCCGAGAGACCCAGTACTTC	CASSRSGLAGPRETQYF